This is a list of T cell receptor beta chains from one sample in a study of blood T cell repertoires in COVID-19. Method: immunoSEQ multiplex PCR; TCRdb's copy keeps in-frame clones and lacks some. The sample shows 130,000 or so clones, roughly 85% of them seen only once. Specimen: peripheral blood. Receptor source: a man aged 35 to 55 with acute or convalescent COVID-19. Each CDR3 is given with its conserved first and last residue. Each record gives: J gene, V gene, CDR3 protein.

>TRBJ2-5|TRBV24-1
CATSALDRGWQETQYF
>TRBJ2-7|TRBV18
CASSLGGQGKEQYF
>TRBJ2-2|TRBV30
CAWSVAGLAGVGDTGELFF
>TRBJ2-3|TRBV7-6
CASSSRLAGIHTDTQYF
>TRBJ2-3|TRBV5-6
CASSLGLADLTDTQYF
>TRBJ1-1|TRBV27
CASSLGLNTEAFF
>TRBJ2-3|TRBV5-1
CASSGLRTSTDTQYF
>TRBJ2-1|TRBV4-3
CASSQSTGGDHEQFF
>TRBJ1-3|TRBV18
CASSPGGSGNTIYF
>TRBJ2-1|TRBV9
CASSVVSGSYNEQFF
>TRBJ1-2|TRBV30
CAWSDRGQGAYGYTF
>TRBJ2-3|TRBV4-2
CASSNGLAGGGADTQYF
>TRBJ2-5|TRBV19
CASTSGSRRETQYF
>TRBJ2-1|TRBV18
CASSPWVSGSVDNEQFF
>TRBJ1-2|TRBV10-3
CAISERREAPHGYTF
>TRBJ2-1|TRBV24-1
CATSDNTGRAYNEQFF
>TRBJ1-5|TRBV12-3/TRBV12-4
CASSLGGLEPQHF
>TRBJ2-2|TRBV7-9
CASSLHKGVWAIRTGELFF
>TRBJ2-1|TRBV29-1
CSGMKGGLAGLNEQFF
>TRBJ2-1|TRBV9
CASSPSGTSVHEQFF
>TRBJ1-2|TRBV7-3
CASSLGWARANYGYTF
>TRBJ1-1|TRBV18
CASSPRQANRYTEAFF
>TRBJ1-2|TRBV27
CASSPRGGSGYTF
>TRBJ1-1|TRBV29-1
CSGVRPGTEAFF
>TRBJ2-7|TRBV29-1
CSVDGQGRYEQYF
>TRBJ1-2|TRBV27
CASSLISTGGGGYTF
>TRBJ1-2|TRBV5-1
CASSLGAGGDYGYTF
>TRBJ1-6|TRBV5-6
CASSLGQQGPLHF
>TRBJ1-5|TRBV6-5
CASSPGEGQHF
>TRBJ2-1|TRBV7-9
CASSSRLAGDNEQFF
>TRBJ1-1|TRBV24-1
CATSDFGGEAFF
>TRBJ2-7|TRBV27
CASRQWRQSSYEQYF
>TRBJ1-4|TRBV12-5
CASGLVWRGGTNEKLFF
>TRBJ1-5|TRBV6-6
CASIKSGGYQPQHF
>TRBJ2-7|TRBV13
CASSLRGLAGEVYEQYF
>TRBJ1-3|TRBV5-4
CASSAYRDRGKSGNTIYF
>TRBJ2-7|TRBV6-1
CASSVASGHPYEQYF
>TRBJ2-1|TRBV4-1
CASSQRGRGPYNEQFF
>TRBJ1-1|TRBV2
CASSEFAVNMNTEAFF
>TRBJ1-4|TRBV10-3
CAINDRDKEKLFF